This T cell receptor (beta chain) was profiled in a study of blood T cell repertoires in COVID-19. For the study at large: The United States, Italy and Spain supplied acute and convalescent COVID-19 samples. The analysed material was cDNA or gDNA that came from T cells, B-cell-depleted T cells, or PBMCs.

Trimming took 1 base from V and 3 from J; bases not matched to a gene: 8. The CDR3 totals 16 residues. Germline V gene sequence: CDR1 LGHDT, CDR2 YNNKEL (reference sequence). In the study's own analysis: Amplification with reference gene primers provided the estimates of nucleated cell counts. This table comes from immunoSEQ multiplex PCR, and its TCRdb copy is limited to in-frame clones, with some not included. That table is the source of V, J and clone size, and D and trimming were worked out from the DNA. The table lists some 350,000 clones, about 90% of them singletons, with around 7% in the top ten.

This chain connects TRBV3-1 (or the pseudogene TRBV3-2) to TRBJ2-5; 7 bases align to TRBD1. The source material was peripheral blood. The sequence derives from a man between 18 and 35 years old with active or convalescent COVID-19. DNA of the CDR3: TGTGCCAGCAGCCAAGGTTATAGAGGGACAGAAGAGACCCAGTACTTC. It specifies CASSQGYRGTEETQYF.